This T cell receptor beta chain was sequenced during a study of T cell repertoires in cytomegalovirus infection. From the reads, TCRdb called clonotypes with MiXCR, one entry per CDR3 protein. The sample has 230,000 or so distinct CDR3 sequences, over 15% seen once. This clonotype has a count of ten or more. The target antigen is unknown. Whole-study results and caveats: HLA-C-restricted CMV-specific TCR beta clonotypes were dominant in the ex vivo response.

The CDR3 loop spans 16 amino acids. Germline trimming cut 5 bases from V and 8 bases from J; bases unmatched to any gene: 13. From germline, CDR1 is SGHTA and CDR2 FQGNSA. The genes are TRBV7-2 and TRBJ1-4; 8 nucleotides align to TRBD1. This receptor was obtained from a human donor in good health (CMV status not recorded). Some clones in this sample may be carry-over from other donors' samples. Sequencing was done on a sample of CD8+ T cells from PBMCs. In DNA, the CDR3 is TGTGCCAGCAGCGACAGGAATCAGGGGGCGTGGGAAAAACTGTTTTTT. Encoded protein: CASSDRNQGAWEKLFF.